This TCR beta chain was retrieved from a study of identical twins. Using its own MiXCR run on the 5' RACE reads, TCRdb lists one record per CDR3 protein. The sample yields hundreds of thousands of distinct CDR3 sequences, about 20% seen once. The ends lost 2 bases at V and 4 bases at J; junction bases unmatched: 1. Germline assignment: CDR1 MNHEY and CDR2 SVGAGI. The CDR3 runs 15 residues. This clonotype was counted ten times or more. The data were also submitted as part of a second study, on T cells expressing NK-cell markers.

The chain uses TRBV6-5 and TRBJ2-1; 11 bases agree with TRBD2. This clonotype was sampled from a woman aged 18 to 35 in good health. The sequencing sample was made of PBMCs. The CDR3 DNA reads as TGTGCCAGCAGTTACAGACTAGCGGGGTACAATGAGCAGTTCTTC. Its protein is CASSYRLAGYNEQFF.